Below, 7 T cell receptor beta chains from the same sample are listed, as sequenced in a study of T cell responses to AZD1222 COVID-19 vaccine listed by TCRdb under 2021. In light of the paper, this sample's time point label describes: baseline before first vaccination. The method behind the library was the immunoSEQ multiplex PCR assay. TCRdb re-hosts the immuneACCESS table, in-frame sequences only. Its copies lack some clones; in the studies checked, an unresolved V gene accounts for under half of them, and the cause for the rest is not known. The sample table contains roughly 130,000 clones; only one count was recorded for 80% to 90% of them. The ten largest clonotypes hold about 1.6% of the sample. Here the sequenced sample was peripheral blood, taken on day 0 of AZD1222 vaccination. The receptors shown here come from an adult in good health.

V is TRBV5-6 and J is TRBJ2-5; D is uncertain. The CDR3 runs 14 residues. Germline V lookup: CDR1 SGHDT, CDR2 YYEEEE. V was clipped by 1 base and J by 0 bases, with 7 bases between them. The CDR3 loop is CASSLISYQETQYF. Here the CDR3 DNA reads TGTGCCAGCAGCTTGATCTCGTACCAAGAGACCCAGTACTTC.

The chain carries TRBV11-3 and TRBJ2-7, with 7 bases that match TRBD1. CDR1 is SGHNT and CDR2 is YENEEA in the germline V gene. With 1 base clipped from V and 3 bases from J, the junction kept 3 bases outside the gene matches. There are 14 residues in the CDR3. This CDR3 is CASSLGQGRYEQYF. The CDR3 nucleotides read TGTGCCAGCAGCTTAGGACAGGGTCGCTACGAGCAGTACTTC.

The rearrangement uses TRBV5-6 and TRBJ2-2; possible D gene TRBD2, 6 bases. The V end was cut by 0 bases, the J end by 2 bases, with 8 bases between. The CDR3 sequence is 15 residues long. The germline CDR1 and CDR2 sequences are SGHDT and YYEEEE. DNA of the CDR3: TGTGCCAGCAGCTTGGGGGAGGTCAACACCGGGGAGCTGTTTTTT. Residues: CASSLGEVNTGELFF. Drawing the rest from reference TRBV5-6 and TRBJ2-2, the complete variable domain is DAGVTQSPTHLIKTRGQQVTLRCSPKSGHDTVSWYQQALGQGPQFIFQYYEEEERQRGNFPDRFSGHQFPNYSSELNVNALLLGDSALYLCASSLGEVNTGELFFGEGSRLTVL.

The J gene is TRBJ2-3, the V gene TRBV2; D is undetermined. V lost 2 bases, J lost 4 bases, and 10 bases lay in between. Germline CDR1 reads SNHLY; CDR2 reads FYNNEI. The CDR3 is 14 amino acids. CDR3 loop: CASSERAGPDTQYF. The CDR3, as DNA: TGTGCCAGCAGTGAAAGAGCCGGGCCAGATACGCAGTATTTT.

V gene TRBV10-2 combines with J gene TRBJ1-1; possibly TRBD1 for D (6 bases). The V end was cut by 6 bases, the J end by 0 bases, with 11 bases between. The CDR3 has 14 amino acids. CDR1 and CDR2 from the germline V gene are WSHSY and SAAADI. The CDR3 DNA reads TGCGCCAGCAGGACAGGTGGCGTGAACACTGAAGCTTTCTTT. It is translated as CASRTGGVNTEAFF.

This chain connects TRBV24-1 to TRBJ2-7; 8 nucleotides line up with TRBD1. CDR1 and CDR2 from the germline V gene are KGHDR and SFDVKD. This CDR3 has 17 residues. The V segment lost 4 bases and the J segment 3 bases; nucleotides outside the gene matches: 13. The CDR3 here is CATSDPQGVKTIYEQYF. CDR3 sequence (DNA): TGTGCCACCAGTGACCCACAGGGGGTTAAAACGATCTACGAGCAGTACTTC.

Only one count was recorded for this clone. The V and J genes are TRBV6-2 or TRBV6-3 and TRBJ2-7; D remains unclear. Germline values: CDR1 MNHEY, CDR2 SVGEGT. The CDR3 spans 11 residues. Between the trimmed V and J ends, which lost 5 bases and 7 bases, there was a span of 9 bases. CDR3 protein: CASSIRWEQYF. DNA for the CDR3: TGTGCCAGCAGTATTCGGTGGGAGCAGTACTTC.